This T cell receptor beta chain emerged from a study of cytomegalovirus exposure and HLA in healthy donors. As concerns this clone: Antigen unknown.

The CDR3 consists of 15 residues. Trimming at V came to 0 bases and at J to 5 bases, leaving 6 bases not matched to a gene. Germline V gene lookup returns CDR1 ENHRY and CDR2 SYGVKD. Primers: 60 Vbeta forward and 13 Jbeta reverse. TCRdb keeps only in-frame clones here, not all; method: immunoSEQ multiplex PCR. In the table there are more than 110,000 clones, roughly 83% of which are singletons. Healthy bone marrow donors formed the donor group. Study results and limitations: What was likely a sequencing artifact was a cluster of highly shared sequence variants. Earlier analysis looked at TCR beta V segments, and most were productive about 90% or about 30% of the time.

The TCR originated in a man aged 40-55 years in good health and CMV-seropositive. Sequenced material: PBMCs. This sequence joins TRBV10-3 and TRBJ1-1; 7 bases match TRBD1. The CDR3 coding sequence is TGTGCCATCAGTGAGTCGAACAGGGGCTGGACTGAAGCTTTCTTT. This codes for CAISESNRGWTEAFF.